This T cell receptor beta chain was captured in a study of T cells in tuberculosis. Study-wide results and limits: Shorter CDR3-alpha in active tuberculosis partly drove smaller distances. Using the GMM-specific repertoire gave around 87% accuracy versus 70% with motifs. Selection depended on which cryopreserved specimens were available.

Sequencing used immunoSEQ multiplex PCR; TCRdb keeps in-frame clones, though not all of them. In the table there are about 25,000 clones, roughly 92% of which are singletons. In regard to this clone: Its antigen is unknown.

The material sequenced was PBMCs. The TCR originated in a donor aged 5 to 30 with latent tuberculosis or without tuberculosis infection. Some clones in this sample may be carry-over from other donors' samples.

The CDR3, as DNA: TGTGCCAGTAGTTCCCCTAGAGGCAATCAGCCCCAGCATTTT. Protein: CASSSPRGNQPQHF. The chain links TRBV19 to TRBJ1-5; D uncertain. Germline V gene lookup returns CDR1 LNHDA and CDR2 SQIVND (reference sequence). With 5 bases removed from V and 2 bases from J, the gap between germline ends came to 10 bases. This CDR3 comprises 14 residues.